This T cell receptor (beta chain) comes out of a study of cytomegalovirus exposure and HLA in healthy donors. For the study at large: Genotyping showed around 80% of 398 donors falling in the Caucasian-associated ancestry cluster.

PCR employed 60 Vbeta and 13 Jbeta primers. The table came from immunoSEQ multiplex PCR; TCRdb's copy has only in-frame clones and leaves some out. The top ten clones hold about 5.3% of a sample with 130,000 to 150,000 clones, approximately 80% of them seen once. CDR1 and CDR2 from the germline V gene are MDHEN and SYDVKM. The CDR3 runs 14 residues. Trimming left V 6 bases short and J 4 bases short, with 15 bases between. Overall study findings and caveats: High specificity and sensitivity for cytomegalovirus status were reported for the classifier. Most sequenced TCRs were rare (though some public TCRs occurred in many donors). When analyzed later, a missense DCLRE1C variant was found to be linked to TCR beta V- and J-gene trimming.

For this clone: What it binds is unknown.

This TCR was recovered from a woman between 45 and 60 years old in good health and CMV-seronegative. J is TRBJ2-5 and V is TRBV28; D is possibly TRBD1 (5 bases). The sequenced material came from PBMCs. In DNA, the CDR3 is TGTGCCAGCAGCCGTTTTCGACAGCCAGAGACCCAGTACTTC. Translating it yields CASSRFRQPETQYF. Looking up the rest from reference TRBV28 and TRBJ2-5 gives the full variable domain: DVKVTQSSRYLVKRTGEKVFLECVQDMDHENMFWYRQDPGLGLRLIYFSYDVKMKEKGDIPEGYSVSREKKERFSLILESASTNQTSMYLCASSRFRQPETQYFGPGTRLLVL.